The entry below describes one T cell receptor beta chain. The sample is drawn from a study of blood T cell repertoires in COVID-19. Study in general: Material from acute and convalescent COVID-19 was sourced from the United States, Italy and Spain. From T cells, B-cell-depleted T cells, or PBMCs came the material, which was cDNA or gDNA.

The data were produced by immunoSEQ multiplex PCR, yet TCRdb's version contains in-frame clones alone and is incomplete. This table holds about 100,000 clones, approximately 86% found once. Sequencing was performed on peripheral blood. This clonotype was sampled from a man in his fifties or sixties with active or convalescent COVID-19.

CDR3 protein: CASSARQTHYEQYV. CDR3 coding DNA: TGCGCCAGCAGTGCAAGACAGACTCACTACGAGCAGTACGTC. This chain joins TRBV10-2 and TRBJ2-7; possible D gene TRBD1, 5 bases. Germline V gene data show CDR1 as WSHSY and CDR2 as SAAADI. V lost 4 bases, J lost 3 bases, and 13 bases lay in between. The CDR3 loop spans 14 amino acids.